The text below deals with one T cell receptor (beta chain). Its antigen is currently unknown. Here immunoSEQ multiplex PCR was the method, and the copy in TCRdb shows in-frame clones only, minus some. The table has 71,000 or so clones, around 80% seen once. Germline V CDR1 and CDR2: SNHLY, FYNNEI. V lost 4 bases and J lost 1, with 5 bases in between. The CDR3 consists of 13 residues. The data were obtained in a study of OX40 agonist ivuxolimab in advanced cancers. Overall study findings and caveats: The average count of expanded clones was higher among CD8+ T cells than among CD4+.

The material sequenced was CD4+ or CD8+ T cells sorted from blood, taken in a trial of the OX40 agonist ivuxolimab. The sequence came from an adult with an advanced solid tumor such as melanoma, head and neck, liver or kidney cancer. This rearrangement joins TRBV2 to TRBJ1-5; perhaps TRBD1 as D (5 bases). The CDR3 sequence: CASSAGSNQPQHF. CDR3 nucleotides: TGTGCCAGCAGTGCAGGGAGCAATCAGCCCCAGCATTTT.